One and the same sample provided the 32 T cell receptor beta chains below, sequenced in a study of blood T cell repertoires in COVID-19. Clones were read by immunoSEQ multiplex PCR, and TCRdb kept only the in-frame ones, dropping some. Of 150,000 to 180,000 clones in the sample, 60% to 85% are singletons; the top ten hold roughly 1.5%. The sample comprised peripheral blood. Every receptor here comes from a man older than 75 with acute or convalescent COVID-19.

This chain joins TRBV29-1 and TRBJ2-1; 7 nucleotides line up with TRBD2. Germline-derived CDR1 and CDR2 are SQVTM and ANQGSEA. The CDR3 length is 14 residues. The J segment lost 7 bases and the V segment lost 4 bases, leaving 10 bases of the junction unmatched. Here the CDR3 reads CSVGAGYRSNEQFF. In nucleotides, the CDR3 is TGCAGCGTTGGAGCGGGGTATCGGTCAAATGAGCAGTTCTTC.

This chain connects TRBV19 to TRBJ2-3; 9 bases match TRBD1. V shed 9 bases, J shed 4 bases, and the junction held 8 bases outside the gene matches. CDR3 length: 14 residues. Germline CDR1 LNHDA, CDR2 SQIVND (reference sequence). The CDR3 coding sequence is TGTGCCAGCTCGAGGGACAGGGTTTCAGATACGCAGTATTTT. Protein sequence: CASSRDRVSDTQYF.

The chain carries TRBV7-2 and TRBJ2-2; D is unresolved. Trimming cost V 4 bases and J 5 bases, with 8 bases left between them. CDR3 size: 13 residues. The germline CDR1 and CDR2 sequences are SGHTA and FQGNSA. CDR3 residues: CASSSDSTGELFF. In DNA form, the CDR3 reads TGTGCCAGCAGCTCAGACTCGACCGGGGAGCTGTTTTTT.

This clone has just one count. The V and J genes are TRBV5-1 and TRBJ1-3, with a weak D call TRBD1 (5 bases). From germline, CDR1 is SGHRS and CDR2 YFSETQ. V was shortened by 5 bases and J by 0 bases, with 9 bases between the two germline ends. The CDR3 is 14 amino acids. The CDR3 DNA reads TGCGCCAGCAGGCCCGACAGCTCTGGAAACACCATATATTTT. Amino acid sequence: CASRPDSSGNTIYF.

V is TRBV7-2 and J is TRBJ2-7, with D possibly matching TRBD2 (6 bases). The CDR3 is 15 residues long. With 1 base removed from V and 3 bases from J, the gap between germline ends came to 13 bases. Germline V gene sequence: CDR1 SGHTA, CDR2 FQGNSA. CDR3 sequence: CASSLGGTVLYEQYF. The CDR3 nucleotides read TGTGCCAGCAGCTTAGGTGGGACTGTACTCTACGAGCAGTACTTC.

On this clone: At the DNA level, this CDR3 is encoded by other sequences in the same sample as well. Here the CDR3 reads CASSLGLAGNTGELFF. The CDR3 DNA reads TGTGCCAGCAGCTTGGGTCTAGCGGGGAACACCGGGGAGCTGTTTTTT. The chain couples TRBV5-4 to TRBJ2-2, with TRBD2 matching 8 bases. Germline V gives CDR1 SGHNT, CDR2 YYREEE (reference sequence). The CDR3 contains 16 residues. Trimming cost V 0 bases and J 1 base; bases outside gene matches: 2.

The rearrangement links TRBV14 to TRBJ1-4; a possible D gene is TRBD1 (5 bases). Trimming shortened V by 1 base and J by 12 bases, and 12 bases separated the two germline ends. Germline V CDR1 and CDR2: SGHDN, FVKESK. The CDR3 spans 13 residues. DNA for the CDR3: TGTGCCAGCAGCCAAGGGGGCTTTAAAGAACTGTTTTTT. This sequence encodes CASSQGGFKELFF.

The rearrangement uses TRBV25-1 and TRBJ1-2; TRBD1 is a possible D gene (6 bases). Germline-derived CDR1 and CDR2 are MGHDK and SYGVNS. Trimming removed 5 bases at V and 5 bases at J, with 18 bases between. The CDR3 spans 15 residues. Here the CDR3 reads CASSQGSAGPYGYTF. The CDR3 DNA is TGTGCCAGCAGTCAGGGGTCCGCCGGCCCTTATGGCTACACCTTC.

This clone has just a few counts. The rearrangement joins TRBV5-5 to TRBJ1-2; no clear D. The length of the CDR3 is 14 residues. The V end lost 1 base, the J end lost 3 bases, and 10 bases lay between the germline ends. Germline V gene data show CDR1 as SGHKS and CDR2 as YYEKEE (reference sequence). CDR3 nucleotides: TGTGCCAGCAGCTTGCGGTCGATCGACTATGGCTACACCTTC. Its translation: CASSLRSIDYGYTF.

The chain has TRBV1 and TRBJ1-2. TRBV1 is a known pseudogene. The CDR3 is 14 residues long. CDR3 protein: CTSTQRGRLYGYTF. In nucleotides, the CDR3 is TGCACCAGTACCCAGCGGGGTAGATTATATGGCTACACCTTC.

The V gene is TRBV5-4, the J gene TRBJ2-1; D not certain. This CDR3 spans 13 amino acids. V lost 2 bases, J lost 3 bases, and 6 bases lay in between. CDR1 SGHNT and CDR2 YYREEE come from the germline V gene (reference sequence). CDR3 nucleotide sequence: TGTGCCAGCAGCTTTTCTATCTACAATGAGCAGTTCTTC. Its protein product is CASSFSIYNEQFF.

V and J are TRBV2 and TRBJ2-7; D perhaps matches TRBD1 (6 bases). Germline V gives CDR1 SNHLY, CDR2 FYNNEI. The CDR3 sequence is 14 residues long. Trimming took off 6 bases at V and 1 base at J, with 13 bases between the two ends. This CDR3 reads CASRSRDKSYEQYV. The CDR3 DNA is TGTGCCAGCAGGTCCCGGGACAAGTCCTACGAGCAGTACGTC.

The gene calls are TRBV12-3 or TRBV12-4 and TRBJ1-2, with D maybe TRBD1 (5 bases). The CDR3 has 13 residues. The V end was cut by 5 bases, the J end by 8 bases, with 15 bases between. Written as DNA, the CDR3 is TGTGCCAGCAGTCGGCAGGGACTGCGGGGCTACACCTTC. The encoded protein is CASSRQGLRGYTF.

The chain's CDR3 is CASRTTGLRSPLHF. In nucleotides, the CDR3 is TGTGCCAGCAGAACGACAGGACTCAGATCACCCCTCCACTTT. J is TRBJ1-6 and V is TRBV2, with TRBD1 as a possible D gene (6 bases). Trimming pared 6 bases from V and 10 bases from J, leaving 16 bases between. The CDR3 is made up of 14 amino acids. Germline V lookup: CDR1 SNHLY, CDR2 FYNNEI.

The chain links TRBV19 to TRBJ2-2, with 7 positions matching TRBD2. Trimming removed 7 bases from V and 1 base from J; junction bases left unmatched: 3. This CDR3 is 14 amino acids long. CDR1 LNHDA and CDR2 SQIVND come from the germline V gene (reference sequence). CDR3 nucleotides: TGTGCCAGTAAGGGGAGGGTGAACACCGGGGAGCTGTTTTTT. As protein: CASKGRVNTGELFF.

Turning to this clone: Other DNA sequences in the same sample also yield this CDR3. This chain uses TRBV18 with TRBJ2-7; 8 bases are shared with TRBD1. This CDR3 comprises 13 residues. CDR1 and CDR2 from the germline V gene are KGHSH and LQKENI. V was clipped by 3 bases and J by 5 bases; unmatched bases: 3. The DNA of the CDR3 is TGTGCCAGCTCACCGAACAGGGGGAACGAGCAGTACGTC. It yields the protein CASSPNRGNEQYV.

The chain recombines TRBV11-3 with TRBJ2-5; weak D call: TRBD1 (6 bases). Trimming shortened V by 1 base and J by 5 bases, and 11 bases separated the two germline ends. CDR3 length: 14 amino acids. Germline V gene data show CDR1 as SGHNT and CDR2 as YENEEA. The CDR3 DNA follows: TGTGCCAGCAGCTTAGGGCAGGGGTCGGAGACCCAGTACTTC. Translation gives CASSLGQGSETQYF.

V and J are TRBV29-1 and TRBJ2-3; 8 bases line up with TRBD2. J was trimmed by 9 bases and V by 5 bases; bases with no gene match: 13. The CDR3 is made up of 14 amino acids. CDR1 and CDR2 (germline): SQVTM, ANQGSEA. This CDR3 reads CSVNPGGPGGTQYF. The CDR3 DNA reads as TGCAGCGTTAATCCCGGGGGGCCGGGGGGGACGCAGTATTTT.

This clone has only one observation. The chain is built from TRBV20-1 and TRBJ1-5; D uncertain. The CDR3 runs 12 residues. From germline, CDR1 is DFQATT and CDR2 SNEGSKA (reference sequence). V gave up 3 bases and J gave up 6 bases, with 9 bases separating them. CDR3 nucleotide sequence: TGCAGTGCTAGTAACACCCCTCAGCCCCAGCATTTT. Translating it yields CSASNTPQPQHF.

CDR3 sequence reads: CASSGGDFSMDTQYF. The CDR3 DNA is TGTGCCAGTAGTGGGGGGGACTTTAGTATGGATACGCAGTATTTT. The V and J genes are TRBV19 and TRBJ2-3, with 7 bases fitting TRBD2. This CDR3 comprises 15 residues. Germline values: CDR1 LNHDA, CDR2 SQIVND (reference sequence). V lost 5 bases and J lost 6; bases outside the gene matches: 11.

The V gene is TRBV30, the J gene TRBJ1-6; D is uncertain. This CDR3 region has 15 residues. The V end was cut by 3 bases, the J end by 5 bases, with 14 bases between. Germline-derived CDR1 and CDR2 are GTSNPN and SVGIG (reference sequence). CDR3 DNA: TGTGCCTGGAGCCCAAAGAGAGGCGATAATTCACCCCTCCACTTT. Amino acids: CAWSPKRGDNSPLHF.

DNA of the CDR3: TGTGCCAGCAGTAGACAGGGAAGCCCCTACAATGAGCAGTTCTTC. Its protein is CASSRQGSPYNEQFF. The chain couples TRBV6-5 to TRBJ2-1; 7 positions match TRBD1. CDR1 MNHEY and CDR2 SVGAGI come from the germline V gene. J lost 2 bases, V lost 5 bases, and 6 bases had no gene match. This CDR3 comprises 15 residues.

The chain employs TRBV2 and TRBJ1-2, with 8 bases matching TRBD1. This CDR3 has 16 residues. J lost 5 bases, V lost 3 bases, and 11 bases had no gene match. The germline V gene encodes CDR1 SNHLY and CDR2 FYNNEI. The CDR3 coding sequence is TGTGCCAGCAGTGATGTTGGACAGGGAATAGCTTATGGCTACACCTTC. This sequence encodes CASSDVGQGIAYGYTF.

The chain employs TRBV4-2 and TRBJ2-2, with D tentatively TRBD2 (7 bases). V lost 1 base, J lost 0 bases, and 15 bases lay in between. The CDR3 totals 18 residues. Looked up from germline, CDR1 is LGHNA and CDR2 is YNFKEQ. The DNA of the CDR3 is TGTGCCAGCAGCCAAGGGGGGGGCAGGGGCCCGAACACCGGGGAGCTGTTTTTT. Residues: CASSQGGGRGPNTGELFF.

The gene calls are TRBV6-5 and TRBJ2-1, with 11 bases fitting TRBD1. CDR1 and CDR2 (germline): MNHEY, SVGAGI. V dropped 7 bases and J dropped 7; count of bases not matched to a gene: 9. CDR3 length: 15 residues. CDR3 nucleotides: TGTGCCAGCACCGCCGGGACAGGGGGAGGGAATGAGCAGTTCTTC. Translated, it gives CASTAGTGGGNEQFF.

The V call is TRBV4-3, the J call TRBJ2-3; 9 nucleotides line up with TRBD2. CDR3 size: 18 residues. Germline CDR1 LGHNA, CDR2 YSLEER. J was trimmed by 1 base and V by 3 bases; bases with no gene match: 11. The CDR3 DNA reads TGCGCCAGCAGCCAGACTCGCGGGGGGGCAGGTCGCACAGATACGCAGTATTTT. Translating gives CASSQTRGGAGRTDTQYF.

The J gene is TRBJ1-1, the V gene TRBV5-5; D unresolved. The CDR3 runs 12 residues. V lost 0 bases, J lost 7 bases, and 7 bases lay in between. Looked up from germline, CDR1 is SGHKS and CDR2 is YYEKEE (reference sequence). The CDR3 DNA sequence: TGTGCCAGCAGCTTGGGAGGGATTGAAGCTTTCTTT. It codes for CASSLGGIEAFF.

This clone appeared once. The DNA for the CDR3 is TGTGCCAGCAGTGGCCGGGCGCCTAGCGGGGGGACTTCACGTGAGACCCAGTACTTC. This codes for CASSGRAPSGGTSRETQYF. The rearrangement uses TRBV28 and TRBJ2-5; the match to TRBD2 covers 11 bases. The CDR3 runs 19 residues. In germline, CDR1 is MDHEN, CDR2 SYDVKM. Trimming at V came to 5 bases and at J to 5 bases, leaving 19 bases not matched to a gene.

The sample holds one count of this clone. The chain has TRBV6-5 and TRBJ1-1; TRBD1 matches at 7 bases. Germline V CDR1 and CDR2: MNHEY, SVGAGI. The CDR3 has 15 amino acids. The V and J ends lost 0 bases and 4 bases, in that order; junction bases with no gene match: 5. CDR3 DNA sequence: TGTGCCAGCAGTTACTCTGTGACAGGGATCACTGAAGCTTTCTTT. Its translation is CASSYSVTGITEAFF.

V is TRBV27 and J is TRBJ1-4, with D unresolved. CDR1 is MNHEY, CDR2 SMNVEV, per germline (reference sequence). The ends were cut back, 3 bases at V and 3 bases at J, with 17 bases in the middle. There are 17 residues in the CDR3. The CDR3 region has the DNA TGTGCCAGCAGTTTTGGAGTCCAGCGAAGATCTAATGAAAAACTGTTTTTT. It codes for CASSFGVQRRSNEKLFF.

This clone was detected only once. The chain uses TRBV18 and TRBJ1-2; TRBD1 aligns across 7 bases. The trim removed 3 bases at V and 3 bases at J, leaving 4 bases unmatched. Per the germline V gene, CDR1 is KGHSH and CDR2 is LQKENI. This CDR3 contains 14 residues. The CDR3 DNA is TGTGCCAGCTCACCTACCGACAGGGACTATGGCTACACCTTC. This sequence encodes CASSPTDRDYGYTF.

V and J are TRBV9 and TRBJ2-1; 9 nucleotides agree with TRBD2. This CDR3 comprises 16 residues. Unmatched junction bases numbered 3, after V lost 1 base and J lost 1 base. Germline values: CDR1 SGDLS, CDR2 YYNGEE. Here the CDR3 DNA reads TGTGCCAGCAGCGTAAAGCGGGGGGAGTCCTACAATGAGCAGTTCTTC. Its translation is CASSVKRGESYNEQFF.